Described below is a single T cell receptor (beta chain) sequence and its context. What it recognizes is unknown. The data were obtained in a study of CD8+CD57+ T cells in acquired aplastic anemia. General observations from the study: The study found no significant CD8+ Simpson's diversity difference between patients and controls.

Previously, flow cytometry had revealed CD8+CD57+ cell expansion in the patients chosen for sequencing. Genomic DNA was employed as the template in profiling TCR beta VDJ and CDR3. TCRdb fed the reads into MiXCR, producing one record per CDR3 protein. The data show about 160,000 distinct CDR3 sequences, approximately 44% seen once. Between the trimmed V and J ends, which lost 2 bases and 2 bases, there was a span of 13 bases. The germline gives CDR1 LGHDT, CDR2 YNNKEL (reference sequence). The CDR3 loop spans 15 amino acids. This sequence originates from a human donor with aplastic anemia. Material: sorted CD4+, CD8+, or CD8+CD57+ T cells (not recorded which) from PBMCs. The V gene is TRBV3-1, the J gene TRBJ2-7; D assignment may be TRBD1 or TRBD2 (7 bases each). As DNA, the CDR3 is TGTGCCAGCAGCCAACAGGGGGGGGGCCCCTACGAGCAGTACTTC. Translated: CASSQQGGGPYEQYF.